The 30 T cell receptor beta chains given below trace back to one sample, sequenced in a study of graft-versus-host responses after intestinal transplantation. Their antigens are not known. The method was immunoSEQ multiplex PCR; TCRdb's version includes in-frame clones alone and lacks a portion of them. The sample contains approximately 85,000 clones, approximately 92% of which appear only once. Sequenced material: unstimulated CD8+ T cells sorted from spleen or lymph node cells, taken before transplant. All receptors derive from a human donor who was the organ donor for an intestinal transplant.

V and J are TRBV6-1 and TRBJ2-5, with TRBD2 matching 8 bases. Matching the DNA end better, TRBJ2-7 makes the J call doubtful. CDR1 and CDR2 from the germline V gene are MNHNS and SASEGT. The CDR3 length is 14 residues. The CDR3 sequence: CASEPGGVGYEQYF. The CDR3 region has the DNA TGTGCCAGTGAGCCCGGGGGGGTTGGCTACGAGCAGTACTTC.

The genes are TRBV2 and TRBJ2-5; D uncertain. The J call is in doubt because the DNA end fits TRBJ2-7 better. Germline V gives CDR1 SNHLY, CDR2 FYNNEI. This CDR3 comprises 12 residues. The CDR3 sequence: CASRADSYEQYF. In DNA form, the CDR3 reads TGTGCCAGCAGGGCCGACTCCTACGAGCAGTACTTC.

This clone was seen only a few times. V usage is TRBV30 and J usage is TRBJ2-7, with 9 nucleotides matching TRBD1. Germline assignment: CDR1 GTSNPN and CDR2 SVGIG (reference sequence). The CDR3 is made up of 13 amino acids. Trimming at V came to 8 bases and at J to 4 bases, leaving 9 bases not matched to a gene. The CDR3 here is CAGAGTGKYEQYF. CDR3 DNA sequence: TGTGCCGGAGCCGGGACAGGGAAATACGAGCAGTACTTC.

The rearrangement links TRBV2 to TRBJ2-1, with a possible D match to TRBD2 (5 bases). The V end was cut by 5 bases, the J end by 1 base, with 15 bases between. This CDR3 has 16 amino acids. The germline CDR1 and CDR2 sequences are SNHLY and FYNNEI. CDR3 amino acids: CASSFGPRGSYNEQFF. CDR3 bases: TGTGCCAGCAGTTTTGGCCCCCGGGGTTCCTACAATGAGCAGTTCTTC.

The chain links TRBV27 to TRBJ1-3, with no clear D. This CDR3 has 16 amino acids. In germline, CDR1 is MNHEY, CDR2 SMNVEV (reference sequence). V gave up 2 bases and J gave up 0 bases, with 11 bases separating them. The CDR3 nucleotides read TGTGCCAGCAGTTTAGTTAACGGGAACTCTGGAAACACCATATATTTT. Amino acids: CASSLVNGNSGNTIYF.

CDR3 DNA sequence: TGTGCCAGCAGTCCCGTAGTTGTCTCTACAGATACGCAGTATTTT. Amino acid sequence: CASSPVVVSTDTQYF. The J gene is TRBJ2-3, the V gene TRBV9; D is uncertain. The CDR3 extends over 15 amino acids. Germline lookup yields CDR1 SGDLS and CDR2 YYNGEE. V dropped 5 bases and J dropped 3 bases, with 16 bases sitting between them. Complete variable domain (other parts from reference TRBV9 and TRBJ2-3): DSGVTQTPKHLITATGQRVTLRCSPRSGDLSVYWYQQSLDQGLQFLIQYYNGEERAKGNILERFSAQQFPDLHSELNLSSLELGDSALYFCASSPVVVSTDTQYFGPGTRLTVL.

The chain carries TRBV5-6 and TRBJ2-1; 9 nucleotides match TRBD1. The CDR3 contains 13 residues. With V trimmed by 7 bases and J by 8 bases, 7 bases remained unmatched. Germline values: CDR1 SGHDT, CDR2 YYEEEE. The CDR3 DNA reads TGTGCCAGCCGGGACAGGGATATCGATGAGCAGTTCTTC. Amino acid sequence: CASRDRDIDEQFF.

The rearrangement uses TRBV27 and TRBJ2-2, with 13 bases identical to TRBD2. There are 16 residues in the CDR3. CDR1 is MNHEY and CDR2 is SMNVEV in the germline V gene (reference sequence). V was clipped by 5 bases and J by 5 bases; unmatched bases: 5. In DNA form, the CDR3 reads TGTGCCAGCAGTCGATGGACTAGCGGGAGTACCGGGGAGCTGTTTTTT. It translates to CASSRWTSGSTGELFF.

The rearrangement joins TRBV28 to TRBJ2-2; D call uncertain. The CDR3 totals 14 residues. In germline, CDR1 is MDHEN, CDR2 SYDVKM. With 1 base removed from V and 6 bases from J, the gap between germline ends came to 9 bases. The CDR3 is CASSLSGFPGELFF. The CDR3 DNA sequence: TGTGCCAGCAGTTTATCAGGCTTTCCCGGGGAGCTGTTTTTT.

CDR3 nucleotides: TGCGCCAGCAGCCAAGATCTAGCGTACTACGAGCAGTACTTC. It translates to CASSQDLAYYEQYF. The J gene is TRBJ2-7, the V gene TRBV4-1, with D perhaps matching TRBD2 (6 bases). This CDR3 has 14 residues. Between the trimmed V and J ends, which lost 0 bases and 3 bases, there was a span of 9 bases. Germline loops: CDR1 MGHRA, CDR2 YSYEKL.

The chain carries TRBV27 and TRBJ2-2; D unclear. Trimming took 5 bases from V and 4 from J, leaving 8 bases between them. The germline gives CDR1 MNHEY, CDR2 SMNVEV (reference sequence). This CDR3 region has 13 residues. CDR3 bases: TGTGCCAGCAGTCCTCCCGGCACCGGGGAGCTGTTTTTT. It is translated as CASSPPGTGELFF.

The gene calls are TRBV29-1 and TRBJ2-1; 7 nucleotides line up with TRBD1. The CDR3 runs to 13 residues. V shed 3 bases, J shed 10 bases, and the junction held 9 bases outside the gene matches. Germline CDR1 SQVTM, CDR2 ANQGSEA. The CDR3 is CSVDGGSGGEQFF. CDR3 nucleotide sequence: TGCAGCGTTGACGGCGGTTCAGGGGGAGAGCAGTTCTTC.

The rearrangement uses TRBV9 and TRBJ2-5, with D possibly being TRBD2 (5 bases). The CDR3 covers 13 residues. Trimming pared 3 bases from V and 4 bases from J, leaving 10 bases between. Germline values: CDR1 SGDLS, CDR2 YYNGEE. CDR3 DNA: TGTGCCAGCAGCGGGACTTGGGCAGAGACCCAGTACTTC. Amino acids: CASSGTWAETQYF.

The genes are TRBV10-3 and TRBJ1-1; D remains unclear. Germline V gene data show CDR1 as ENHRY and CDR2 as SYGVKD. CDR3 length equals 15 residues. The germline V and J ends were trimmed by 6 bases and 1 base, with 15 bases remaining between them. Here the CDR3 reads CAIRRTRTANTEAFF. CDR3 in DNA: TGTGCCATCAGAAGAACCCGTACAGCGAACACTGAAGCTTTCTTT.

The gene calls are TRBV6-5 and TRBJ2-7; TRBD2 is a possible D gene (5 bases). V was trimmed by 0 bases and J by 4 bases, leaving 16 bases between them. The germline gives CDR1 MNHEY, CDR2 SVGAGI. The CDR3 totals 16 residues. CDR3 protein: CASSYSTGSQSYEQYF. The CDR3 DNA is TGTGCCAGCAGTTACTCGACGGGGTCCCAATCATACGAGCAGTACTTC.

This clone was observed a single time. This chain joins TRBV4-3 and TRBJ1-1; 7 nucleotides agree with TRBD1. Germline values: CDR1 LGHNA, CDR2 YSLEER. The V segment lost 6 bases and the J segment 4 bases; nucleotides outside the gene matches: 5. The CDR3 is 13 amino acids. CDR3 coding DNA: TGCGCCAGCAGTCATTCAGGGGGCACTGAAGCTTTCTTT. Its protein is CASSHSGGTEAFF.

The chain has TRBV20-1 and TRBJ1-1; perhaps TRBD1 as D (6 bases). The CDR3 runs 11 residues. Per germline, CDR1 DFQATT and CDR2 SNEGSKA (reference sequence). The V end lost 3 bases, the J end lost 7 bases, and 9 bases lay between the germline ends. The CDR3 DNA is TGCAGTGCTAGGCGGACAGTTGAAGCTTTCTTT. This codes for CSARRTVEAFF.

This clone was recorded a few times. The chain is built from TRBV29-1 and TRBJ2-6, with D tentatively TRBD2 (5 bases). V dropped 7 bases and J dropped 0 bases, with 7 bases sitting between them. Germline V gene lookup returns CDR1 SQVTM and CDR2 ANQGSEA. CDR3 length equals 13 residues. The DNA of the CDR3 is TGCAGCGCGGGAAGCTCTGGGGCCAACGTCCTGACTTTC. It is translated as CSAGSSGANVLTF.

The chain recombines TRBV18 with TRBJ2-3; D gene uncertain. Looked up from germline, CDR1 is KGHSH and CDR2 is LQKENI. The germline V and J ends were trimmed by 6 bases and 0 bases, with 16 bases remaining between them. The CDR3 has 16 amino acids. This CDR3 is CASSPALEPSTDTQYF. The CDR3 nucleotides read TGTGCCAGCTCCCCAGCCTTAGAACCAAGCACAGATACGCAGTATTTT.

This chain links TRBV5-6 with TRBJ2-5, with TRBD2 matching 10 bases. CDR1 is SGHDT, CDR2 YYEEEE, per germline. CDR3 length equals 16 residues. V was pared by 4 bases and J by 3 bases, with 9 bases of the junction left unmatched. The DNA for the CDR3 is TGTGCCAGCAGCCTCAGACTAGCGGGTTCCGAAGAGACCCAGTACTTC. Protein sequence: CASSLRLAGSEETQYF.

This sequence joins TRBV7-9 and TRBJ2-4, with TRBD1 as a possible D gene (7 bases). Germline assignment: CDR1 SEHNR and CDR2 FQNEAQ (reference sequence). Trimming removed 1 base at V and 7 bases at J, with 20 bases between. This CDR3 spans 17 amino acids. CDR3 in DNA: TGTGCCAGCAGCTTAGGGGCAGGGGGGCGGAGGGCGAACATTCAGTACTTC. Amino acid sequence: CASSLGAGGRRANIQYF.

The V and J genes are TRBV4-1 and TRBJ2-3, with 9 nucleotides matching TRBD2. Germline assignment: CDR1 MGHRA and CDR2 YSYEKL. The ends lost 7 bases at V and 6 bases at J; junction bases unmatched: 14. The CDR3 has 16 amino acids. This CDR3 is CASTPLGSGGSDTQYF. The DNA for the CDR3 is TGCGCCAGCACCCCCCTGGGAAGCGGGGGGTCCGATACGCAGTATTTT.

This clone was recorded once. V gene TRBV19 combines with J gene TRBJ2-7; a weak D match, TRBD1 (5 bases). The germline CDR1 and CDR2 sequences are LNHDA and SQIVND (reference sequence). The germline V and J ends were trimmed by 1 base and 0 bases, with 10 bases remaining between them. There are 15 residues in the CDR3. CDR3: CASSIATGPSYEQYF. The CDR3 DNA sequence: TGTGCCAGTAGTATAGCAACAGGTCCCTCCTACGAGCAGTACTTC. The complete variable domain, with remaining parts taken from reference TRBV19 and TRBJ2-7, reads DGGITQSPKYLFRKEGQNVTLSCEQNLNHDAMYWYRQDPGQGLRLIYYSQIVNDFQKGDIAEGYSVSREKKESFPLTVTSAQKNPTAFYLCASSIATGPSYEQYFGPGTRLTVT.

The chain combines TRBV27 with TRBJ1-6, with 7 bases identical to TRBD1. The CDR3 sequence is 15 residues long. Germline CDR1 is MNHEY and CDR2 is SMNVEV (reference sequence). The junction had 8 bases not matched to a gene; V was cut back by 2 bases and J by 10 bases. This CDR3 is CASSLTGELGSPLHF. The CDR3 nucleotides are TGTGCCAGCAGTTTAACAGGGGAGTTAGGGTCACCCCTCCACTTT.

CDR3 nucleotide sequence: TGTGCCAGCTCCGGGCGGGGGACAATGAACACTGAAGCTTTCTTT. This sequence encodes CASSGRGTMNTEAFF. The chain is built from TRBV18 and TRBJ1-1, with a possible D match to TRBD1 (6 bases). Germline V CDR1 and CDR2: KGHSH, LQKENI. CDR3 length: 15 amino acids. V was trimmed by 6 bases and J by 0 bases, leaving 14 bases between them.

This clone was seen only once. The chain recombines TRBV19 with TRBJ2-1, with TRBD2 identical over 11 bases. V was pared by 7 bases and J by 7 bases, with 6 bases of the junction left unmatched. The CDR3 has 14 amino acids. Germline V gene sequence: CDR1 LNHDA, CDR2 SQIVND (reference sequence). The CDR3 region is CASTTSGSSNEQFF. In DNA, the CDR3 is TGTGCCAGTACCACTAGCGGGAGCTCGAATGAGCAGTTCTTC. Based on the CDR3 plus reference TRBV19 and TRBJ2-1, the full variable domain is DGGITQSPKYLFRKEGQNVTLSCEQNLNHDAMYWYRQDPGQGLRLIYYSQIVNDFQKGDIAEGYSVSREKKESFPLTVTSAQKNPTAFYLCASTTSGSSNEQFFGPGTRLTVL.

This clone is a singleton in its sample. This chain joins TRBV5-5 and TRBJ2-3; no definite D call. Germline CDR1 and CDR2: SGHKS and YYEKEE (reference sequence). Between the trimmed V and J ends, which lost 0 bases and 4 bases, there was a span of 9 bases. The CDR3 runs 14 residues. CDR3 amino acids: CASSLGTAADTQYF. CDR3 DNA sequence: TGTGCCAGCAGCTTGGGCACCGCGGCAGATACGCAGTATTTT.

The chain has TRBV4-3 and TRBJ2-1; 16 positions agree with TRBD2. The CDR3 is made up of 20 amino acids. The germline V gene has CDR1 LGHNA and CDR2 YSLEER. J gave up 0 bases and V 2 bases, and 7 bases lay outside the gene matches. CDR3 residues: CASSQPSGLAGGNSYNEQFF. CDR3 nucleotides: TGCGCCAGCAGCCAACCGTCGGGACTAGCGGGAGGGAACTCCTACAATGAGCAGTTCTTC.

This clone was seen only once. The V call is TRBV27, the J call TRBJ1-3; a weak D match, TRBD1 (5 bases). Per germline, CDR1 MNHEY and CDR2 SMNVEV (reference sequence). V lost 7 bases and J lost 2, with 12 bases in between. The CDR3 is 14 residues long. CDR3 DNA sequence: TGTGCCAGCACGGGGGATCCGACTGGAAACACCATATATTTT. Translated, it gives CASTGDPTGNTIYF.

V is TRBV5-4 and J is TRBJ1-1; D not certain. Germline CDR1 reads SGHNT; CDR2 reads YYREEE (reference sequence). The V end lost 4 bases, the J end lost 4 bases, and 17 bases lay between the germline ends. The CDR3 is made up of 15 amino acids. The CDR3 protein is CASSVVETSPTEAFF. The CDR3, as DNA: TGTGCCAGCAGCGTAGTGGAGACTTCCCCCACTGAAGCTTTCTTT.